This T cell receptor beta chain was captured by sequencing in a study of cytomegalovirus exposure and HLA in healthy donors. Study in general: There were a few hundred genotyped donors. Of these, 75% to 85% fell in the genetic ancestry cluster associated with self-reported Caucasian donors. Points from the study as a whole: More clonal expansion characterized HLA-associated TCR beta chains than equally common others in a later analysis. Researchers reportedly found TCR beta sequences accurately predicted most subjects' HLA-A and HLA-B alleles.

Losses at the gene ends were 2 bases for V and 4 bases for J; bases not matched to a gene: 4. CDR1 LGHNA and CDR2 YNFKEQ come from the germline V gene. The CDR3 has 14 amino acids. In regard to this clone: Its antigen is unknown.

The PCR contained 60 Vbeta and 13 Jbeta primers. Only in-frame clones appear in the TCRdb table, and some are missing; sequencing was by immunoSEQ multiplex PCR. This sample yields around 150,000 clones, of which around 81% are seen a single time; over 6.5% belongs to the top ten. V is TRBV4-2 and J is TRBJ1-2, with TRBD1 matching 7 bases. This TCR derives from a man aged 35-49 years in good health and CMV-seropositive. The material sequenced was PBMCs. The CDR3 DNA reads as TGTGCCAGCAGCCAAACGACAGGGCGCTATGGCTACACCTTC. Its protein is CASSQTTGRYGYTF.